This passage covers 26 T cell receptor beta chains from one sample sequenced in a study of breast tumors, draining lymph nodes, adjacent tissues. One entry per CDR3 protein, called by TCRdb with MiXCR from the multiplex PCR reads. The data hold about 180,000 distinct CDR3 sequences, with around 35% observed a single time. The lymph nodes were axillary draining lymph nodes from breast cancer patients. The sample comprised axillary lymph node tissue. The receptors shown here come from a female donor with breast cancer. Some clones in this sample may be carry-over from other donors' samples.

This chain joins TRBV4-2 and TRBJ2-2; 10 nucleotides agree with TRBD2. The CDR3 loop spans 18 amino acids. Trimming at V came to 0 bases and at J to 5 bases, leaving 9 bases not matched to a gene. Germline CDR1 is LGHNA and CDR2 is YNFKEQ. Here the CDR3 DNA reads TGTGCCAGCAGCCAAGAGGTACTAGCGGGACGGAATACCGGGGAGCTGTTTTTT. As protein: CASSQEVLAGRNTGELFF.

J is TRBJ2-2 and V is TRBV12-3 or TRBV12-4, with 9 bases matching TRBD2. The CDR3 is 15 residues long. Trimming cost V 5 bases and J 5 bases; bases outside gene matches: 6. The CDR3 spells CASSSASGVTGELFF. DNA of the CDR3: TGTGCCAGCAGTAGCGCTAGCGGGGTAACCGGGGAGCTGTTTTTT.

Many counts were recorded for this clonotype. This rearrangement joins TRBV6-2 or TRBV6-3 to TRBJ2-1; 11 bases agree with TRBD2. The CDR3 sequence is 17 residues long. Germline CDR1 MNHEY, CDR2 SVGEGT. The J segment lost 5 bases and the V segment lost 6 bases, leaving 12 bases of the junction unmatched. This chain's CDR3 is CASSPLSASGRHNEQFF. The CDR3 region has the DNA TGTGCCAGCAGCCCCCTCTCGGCTAGCGGGAGGCACAATGAGCAGTTCTTC.

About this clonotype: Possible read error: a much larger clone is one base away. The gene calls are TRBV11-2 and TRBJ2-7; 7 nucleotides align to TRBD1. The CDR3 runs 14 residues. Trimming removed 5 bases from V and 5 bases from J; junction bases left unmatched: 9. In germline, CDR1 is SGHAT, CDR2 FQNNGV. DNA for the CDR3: TGTGCCAGCAGCGTTAGAAGGGGGCCGGACGAGCAGTACTTC. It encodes CASSVRRGPDEQYF.

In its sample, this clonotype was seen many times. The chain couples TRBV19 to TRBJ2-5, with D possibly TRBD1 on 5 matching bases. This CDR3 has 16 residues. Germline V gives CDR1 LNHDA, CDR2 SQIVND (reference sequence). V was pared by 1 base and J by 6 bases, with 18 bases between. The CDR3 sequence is CASSIAAGLREKTQYF. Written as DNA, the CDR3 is TGTGCCAGTAGTATAGCGGCAGGGCTTCGAGAAAAGACCCAGTACTTC.

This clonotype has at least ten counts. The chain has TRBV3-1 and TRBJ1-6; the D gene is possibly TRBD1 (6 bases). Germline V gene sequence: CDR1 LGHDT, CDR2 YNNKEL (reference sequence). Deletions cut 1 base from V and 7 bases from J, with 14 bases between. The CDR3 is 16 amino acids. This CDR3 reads CASSQAFDRINSPLHF. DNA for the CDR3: TGTGCCAGCAGCCAAGCCTTTGACAGGATCAATTCACCCCTCCACTTT. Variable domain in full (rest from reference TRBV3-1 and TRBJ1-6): DTAVSQTPKYLVTQMGNDKSIKCEQNLGHDTMYWYKQDSKKFLKIMFSYNNKELIINETVPNRFSPKSPDKAHLNLHINSLELGDSAVYFCASSQAFDRINSPLHFGNGTRLTVT.

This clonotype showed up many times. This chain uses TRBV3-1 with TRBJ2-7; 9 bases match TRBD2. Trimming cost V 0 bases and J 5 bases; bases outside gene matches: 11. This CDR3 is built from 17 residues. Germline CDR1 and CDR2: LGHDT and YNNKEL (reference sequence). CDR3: CASSQDPGGGAGHEQYF. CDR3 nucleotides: TGTGCCAGCAGCCAAGATCCAGGCGGGGGGGCGGGACACGAGCAGTACTTC.

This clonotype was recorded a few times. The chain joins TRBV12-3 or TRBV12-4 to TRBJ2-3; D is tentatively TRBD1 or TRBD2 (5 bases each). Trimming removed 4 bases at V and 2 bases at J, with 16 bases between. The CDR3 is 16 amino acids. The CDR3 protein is CASSSPGTSYTDTQYF. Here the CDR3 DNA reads TGTGCCAGCAGTTCCCCCGGGACCTCTTACACAGATACGCAGTATTTT.

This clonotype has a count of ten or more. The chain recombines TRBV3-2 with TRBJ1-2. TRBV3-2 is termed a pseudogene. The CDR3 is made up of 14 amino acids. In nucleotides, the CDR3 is TGTGCCAGCAGCCAAGCGGGAGGCCGCTATGGCTACACCTTC. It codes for CASSQAGGRYGYTF.

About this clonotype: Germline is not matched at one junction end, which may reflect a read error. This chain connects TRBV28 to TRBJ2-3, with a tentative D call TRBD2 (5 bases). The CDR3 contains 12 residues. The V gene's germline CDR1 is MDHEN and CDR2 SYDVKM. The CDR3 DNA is TGTGCCAGCAGCCGTACCCGGGATACGCAGTGTTTT. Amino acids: CASSRTRDTQCF.

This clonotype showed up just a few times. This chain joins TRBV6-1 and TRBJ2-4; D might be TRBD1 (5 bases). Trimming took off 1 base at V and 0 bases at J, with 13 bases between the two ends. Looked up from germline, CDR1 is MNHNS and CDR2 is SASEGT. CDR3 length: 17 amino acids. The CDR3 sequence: CASSEVLTVLAKNIQYF. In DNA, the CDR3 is TGTGCCAGCAGTGAAGTACTGACAGTTCTAGCCAAAAACATTCAGTACTTC.

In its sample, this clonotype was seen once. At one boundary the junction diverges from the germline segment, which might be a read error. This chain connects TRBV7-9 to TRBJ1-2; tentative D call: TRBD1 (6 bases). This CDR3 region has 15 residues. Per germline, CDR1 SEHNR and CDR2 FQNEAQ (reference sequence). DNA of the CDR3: TGTGCCAGCAGCAACTCCGAATCCCAGGGGAATGGCTACCCCTTC. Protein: CASSNSESQGNGYPF.

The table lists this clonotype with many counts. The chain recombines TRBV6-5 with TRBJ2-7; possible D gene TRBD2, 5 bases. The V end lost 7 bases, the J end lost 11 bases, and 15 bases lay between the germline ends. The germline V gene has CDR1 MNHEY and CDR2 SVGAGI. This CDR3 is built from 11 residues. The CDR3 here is CASNTGRREYF. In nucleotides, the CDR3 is TGTGCCAGCAATACGGGGAGACGGGAGTACTTC.

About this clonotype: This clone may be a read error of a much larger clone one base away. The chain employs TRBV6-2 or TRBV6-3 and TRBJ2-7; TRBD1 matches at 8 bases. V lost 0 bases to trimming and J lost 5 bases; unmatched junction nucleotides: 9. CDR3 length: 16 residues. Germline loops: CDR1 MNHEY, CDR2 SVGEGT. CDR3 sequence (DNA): TGTGCCAGCAGTTACTCCGCAGGCGACAGGGGCGACGAGCAGTACTTC. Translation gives CASSYSAGDRGDEQYF.

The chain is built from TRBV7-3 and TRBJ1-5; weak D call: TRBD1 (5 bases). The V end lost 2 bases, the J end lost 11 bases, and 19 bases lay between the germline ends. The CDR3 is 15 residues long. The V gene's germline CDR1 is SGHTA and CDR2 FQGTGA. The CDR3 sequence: CASSLEGIGGETQHF. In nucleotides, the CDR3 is TGTGCCAGCAGCTTAGAAGGAATTGGGGGGGAGACCCAGCATTTT.

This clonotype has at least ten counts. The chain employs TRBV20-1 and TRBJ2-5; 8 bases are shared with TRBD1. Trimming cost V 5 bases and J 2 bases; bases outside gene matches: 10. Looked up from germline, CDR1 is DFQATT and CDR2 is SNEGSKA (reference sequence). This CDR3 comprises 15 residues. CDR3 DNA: TGCAGTGCTGGATTTGGACAGGGAAGTCAAGAGACCCAGTACTTC. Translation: CSAGFGQGSQETQYF.

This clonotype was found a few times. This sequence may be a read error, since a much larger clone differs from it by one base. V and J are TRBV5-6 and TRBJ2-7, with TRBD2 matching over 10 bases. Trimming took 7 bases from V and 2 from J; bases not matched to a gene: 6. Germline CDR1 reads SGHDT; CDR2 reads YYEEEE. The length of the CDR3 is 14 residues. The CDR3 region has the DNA TGTGCCAGCGGTCTAGCGGGGGCGGCCTACGAGCAGTACTTC. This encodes CASGLAGAAYEQYF.

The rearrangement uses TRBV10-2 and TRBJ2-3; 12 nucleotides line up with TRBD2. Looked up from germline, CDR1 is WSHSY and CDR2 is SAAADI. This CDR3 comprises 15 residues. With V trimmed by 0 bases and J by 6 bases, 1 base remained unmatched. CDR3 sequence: CASSESGLAGDTQYF. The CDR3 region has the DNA TGCGCCAGCAGTGAGTCAGGACTAGCGGGGGATACGCAGTATTTT.

CDR3: CASSGQGWSEKLFF. In DNA, the CDR3 is TGTGCCAGTAGTGGTCAGGGATGGAGTGAAAAACTGTTTTTT. This chain connects TRBV19 to TRBJ1-4; weak D call: TRBD1 (5 bases). Germline lookup yields CDR1 LNHDA and CDR2 SQIVND (reference sequence). The CDR3 runs to 14 residues. V lost 5 bases, J lost 7 bases, and 14 bases lay in between. The full variable domain, its missing parts supplied by reference TRBV19 and TRBJ1-4, is DGGITQSPKYLFRKEGQNVTLSCEQNLNHDAMYWYRQDPGQGLRLIYYSQIVNDFQKGDIAEGYSVSREKKESFPLTVTSAQKNPTAFYLCASSGQGWSEKLFFGSGTQLSVL.

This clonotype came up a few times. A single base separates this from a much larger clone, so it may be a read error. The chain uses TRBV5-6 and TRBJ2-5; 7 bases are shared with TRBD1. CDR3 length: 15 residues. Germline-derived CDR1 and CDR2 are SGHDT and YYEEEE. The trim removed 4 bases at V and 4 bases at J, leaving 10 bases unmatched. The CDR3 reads CASSITGAVGETQYF. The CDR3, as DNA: TGTGCCAGCAGCATAACAGGGGCAGTTGGAGAGACCCAGTACTTC.

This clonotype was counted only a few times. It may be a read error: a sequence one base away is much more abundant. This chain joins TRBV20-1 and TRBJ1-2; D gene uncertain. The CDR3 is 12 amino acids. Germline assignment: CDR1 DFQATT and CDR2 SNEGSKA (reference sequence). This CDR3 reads CSASGANYGSTF. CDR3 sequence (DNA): TGCAGTGCTAGCGGTGCAAACTATGGCTCCACCTTC.

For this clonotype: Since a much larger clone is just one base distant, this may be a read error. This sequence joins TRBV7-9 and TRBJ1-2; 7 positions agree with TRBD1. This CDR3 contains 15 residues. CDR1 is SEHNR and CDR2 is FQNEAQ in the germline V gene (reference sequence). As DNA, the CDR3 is TGTACCAGCAGCCCTAGTATCGGACAGGTGCATGGCTACCCCTTC. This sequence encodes CTSSPSIGQVHGYPF.

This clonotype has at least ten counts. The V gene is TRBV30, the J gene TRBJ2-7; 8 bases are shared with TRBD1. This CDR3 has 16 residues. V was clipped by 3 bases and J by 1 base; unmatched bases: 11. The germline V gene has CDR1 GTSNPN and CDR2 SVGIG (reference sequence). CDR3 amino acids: CAWRLSRGPWSYEQYF. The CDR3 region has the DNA TGTGCCTGGAGATTAAGCAGGGGGCCTTGGTCCTACGAGCAGTACTTC.

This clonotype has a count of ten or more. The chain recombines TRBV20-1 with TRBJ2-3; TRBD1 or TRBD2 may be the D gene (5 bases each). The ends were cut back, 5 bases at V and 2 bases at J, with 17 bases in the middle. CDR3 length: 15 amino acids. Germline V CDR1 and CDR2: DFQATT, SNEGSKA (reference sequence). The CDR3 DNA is TGCAGTGCTTATACAGGTAAGAGGGACACAGATACGCAGTATTTT. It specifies CSAYTGKRDTDTQYF.

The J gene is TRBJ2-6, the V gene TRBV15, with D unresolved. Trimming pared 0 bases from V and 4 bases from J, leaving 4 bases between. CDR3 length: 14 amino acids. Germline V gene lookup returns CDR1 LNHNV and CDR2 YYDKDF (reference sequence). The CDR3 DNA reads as TGTGCCACCAGCAGAGATGGCGGGGCCAACGTCCTGACTTTC. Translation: CATSRDGGANVLTF.

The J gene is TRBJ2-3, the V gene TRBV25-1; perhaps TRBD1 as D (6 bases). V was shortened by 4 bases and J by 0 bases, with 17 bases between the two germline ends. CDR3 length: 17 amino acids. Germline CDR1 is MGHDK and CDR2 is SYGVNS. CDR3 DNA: TGTGCCAGCAGTGCCTTAGGTAGGGGGATTAGCACAGATACGCAGTATTTT. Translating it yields CASSALGRGISTDTQYF. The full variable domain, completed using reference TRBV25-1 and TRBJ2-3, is EADIYQTPRYLVIGTGKKITLECSQTMGHDKMYWYQQDPGMELHLIHYSYGVNSTEKGDLSSESTVSRIRTEHFPLTLESARPSHTSQYLCASSALGRGISTDTQYFGPGTRLTVL.